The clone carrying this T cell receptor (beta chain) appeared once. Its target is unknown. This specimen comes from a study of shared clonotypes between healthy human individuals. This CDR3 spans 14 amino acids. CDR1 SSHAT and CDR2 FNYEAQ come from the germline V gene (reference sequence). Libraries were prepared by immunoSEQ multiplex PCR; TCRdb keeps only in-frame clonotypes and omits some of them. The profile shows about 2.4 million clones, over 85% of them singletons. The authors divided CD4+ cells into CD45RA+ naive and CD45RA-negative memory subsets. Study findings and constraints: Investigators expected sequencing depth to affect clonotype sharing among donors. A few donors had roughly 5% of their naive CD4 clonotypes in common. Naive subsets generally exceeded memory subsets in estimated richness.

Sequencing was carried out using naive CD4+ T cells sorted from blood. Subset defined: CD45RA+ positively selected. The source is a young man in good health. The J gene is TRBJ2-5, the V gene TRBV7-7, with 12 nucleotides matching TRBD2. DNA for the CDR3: TGTGCTAGCGGTGGACTAGCGGGACAAGAGACCCAGTACTTC. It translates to CASGGLAGQETQYF.